This is a list of T cell receptor beta chains from one sample in a study of T cells in Graves' hyperthyroidism and ophthalmopathy. TCRdb reprocessed the multiplex PCR reads via MiXCR and lists one record per CDR3 protein. The sample contains a few hundred thousand distinct CDR3 sequences, approximately 15% of which appear only once. The sequenced sample consisted of blood. The receptor set was obtained from a middle-aged woman with Graves' ophthalmopathy. Both conserved end residues are part of each CDR3. A D gene is named only where the DNA matches it firmly. Expanded clones get a size class; other rows say once, few or many, or leave the size out.

V gene: TRBV2
J gene: TRBJ2-7
D gene: -
clone size: many
CDR3 DNA: TGTGCCAGCAGTGAAGCGGCCCTTTCCTACGAGCAGTACTTC
CDR3 protein: CASSEAALSYEQYF

V gene: TRBV15
J gene: TRBJ2-1
D gene: -
clone size: few
CDR3 DNA: TGTGCCACCAGCTTCGGGGTAGCGGTCCCGTACAATGAGCAGTTCTTC
CDR3 protein: CATSFGVAVPYNEQFF

V gene: TRBV11-2
J gene: TRBJ2-1
D gene: -
clone size: many
CDR3 DNA: TGTGCCAGCAGCCAAAACCGACTGCTCAATGAGCAGTTCTTC
CDR3 protein: CASSQNRLLNEQFF

V gene: TRBV11-2
J gene: TRBJ1-2
D gene: -
clone size: -
CDR3 DNA: TGTGCCAGCAGCTACGAATCCCCATACAGCTATGGCTACACCTTC
CDR3 protein: CASSYESPYSYGYTF

V gene: TRBV5-1
J gene: TRBJ2-5
D gene: TRBD2
clone size: -
CDR3 DNA: TGCGCCAGCAGCTTGGCGGCGGGAGCCCCCGGAGAGACCCAGTACTTC
CDR3 protein: CASSLAAGAPGETQYF

V gene: TRBV28
J gene: TRBJ1-2
D gene: TRBD1
clone size: many
CDR3 DNA: TGTGCCAGCAGTCAAAAAAGGTACAGGGGAGCCTATGGCTACACCTTC
CDR3 protein: CASSQKRYRGAYGYTF

V gene: TRBV3-1
J gene: TRBJ2-2
D gene: -
clone size: many
CDR3 DNA: TGTGCCAGCAGCCAAGGAGAGGTCGGGGAGCTGTTTTTT
CDR3 protein: CASSQGEVGELFF

V gene: TRBV30
J gene: TRBJ1-2
D gene: -
clone size: -
CDR3 DNA: TGTGCCTGGACACCAAAATCCTATGGCTACACCTTC
CDR3 protein: CAWTPKSYGYTF

V gene: TRBV5-1
J gene: TRBJ2-3
D gene: TRBD1
clone size: many
CDR3 DNA: TGCGCCAGCAGCGCCCAAGGGGGCGCCAACACAGATACGCAGTATTTT
CDR3 protein: CASSAQGGANTDTQYF

V gene: TRBV10-1
J gene: TRBJ2-3
D gene: -
clone size: -
CDR3 DNA: TGCGCCAGCAGGGATACCCTAGATACGCAGTATTTT
CDR3 protein: CASRDTLDTQYF

V gene: TRBV6-1
J gene: TRBJ2-7
D gene: TRBD2
clone size: many
CDR3 DNA: TGTGCCAGCAGTTCCGGGACTAGCTGGTTGGGGGGCGAGCAGTACTTC
CDR3 protein: CASSSGTSWLGGEQYF

V gene: TRBV18
J gene: TRBJ1-2
D gene: TRBD1
clone size: many
CDR3 DNA: TGTGCCAGCTCACCGCAGGACAGGGTGCACTATGGCTACACCTTC
CDR3 protein: CASSPQDRVHYGYTF

V gene: TRBV12-3/TRBV12-4
J gene: TRBJ2-1
D gene: -
clone size: -
CDR3 DNA: TGTGCCAGCAGTTTATCGGGGGCGGGTTACAATGAGCAGTTCTTC
CDR3 protein: CASSLSGAGYNEQFF

V gene: TRBV7-9
J gene: TRBJ2-1
D gene: TRBD2
clone size: many
CDR3 DNA: TGTGCCAGCAGTCTAGGGGTAGCTAGCGGCTACAATGAGCAGTTCTTC
CDR3 protein: CASSLGVASGYNEQFF

V gene: TRBV20-1
J gene: TRBJ2-1
D gene: TRBD2
clone size: many
CDR3 DNA: TGCAGTGCTAGTGATGGCGGGGGGGTATTTGAGCAGTTCTTC
CDR3 protein: CSASDGGGVFEQFF

V gene: TRBV13
J gene: TRBJ2-7
D gene: TRBD1
clone size: many
CDR3 DNA: TGTGCCAGCAGCTTTCGTGGGACAGGTTACGAGCAGTACTTC
CDR3 protein: CASSFRGTGYEQYF

V gene: TRBV5-1
J gene: TRBJ1-1
D gene: TRBD1
clone size: many
CDR3 DNA: TGCGCCAGCAGCTTGTCGCTACAGGGGGCGGACACTGAAGCTTTCTTT
CDR3 protein: CASSLSLQGADTEAFF

V gene: TRBV27
J gene: TRBJ1-1
D gene: -
clone size: many
CDR3 DNA: TGTGCCAGCAGTTCCCACAGAGACACTGAAGCTTTCTTT
CDR3 protein: CASSSHRDTEAFF

V gene: TRBV30
J gene: TRBJ2-5
D gene: TRBD2
clone size: many
CDR3 DNA: TGTGCCTGGAGTCCCGGGACTAGCGGGTCGGGAGGAGAGACCCAGTACTTC
CDR3 protein: CAWSPGTSGSGGETQYF

V gene: TRBV29-1
J gene: TRBJ1-1
D gene: -
clone size: -
CDR3 DNA: TGCAGCGCCCGGACGGGCCGGGAGGCTTTCTTT
CDR3 protein: CSARTGREAFF

V gene: TRBV4-1
J gene: TRBJ2-7
D gene: TRBD2
clone size: -
CDR3 DNA: TGCGCCAGCAGCCAAAATTACGCTAGCGGGAGGGCTCACAATGAGCAGTACTTC
CDR3 protein: CASSQNYASGRAHNEQYF

V gene: TRBV3-1
J gene: TRBJ2-2
D gene: -
clone size: -
CDR3 DNA: TGTGCCAGCAGCCAAGCTGGGGGGGAGCTGTTTTTT
CDR3 protein: CASSQAGGELFF

V gene: TRBV18
J gene: TRBJ1-4
D gene: -
clone size: few
CDR3 DNA: TGTGCCAGCTCACCAGGTCTGGGGACTAATGAAAAACTGTTTTTT
CDR3 protein: CASSPGLGTNEKLFF

V gene: TRBV7-6
J gene: TRBJ2-1
D gene: -
clone size: few
CDR3 DNA: TGTGCCAGCAGCCTCCGGACTTCACAGGCCATTCAATGGCAGTTCTTC
CDR3 protein: CASSLRTSQAIQWQFF

V gene: TRBV18
J gene: TRBJ2-1
D gene: -
clone size: many
CDR3 DNA: TGTGCCAGCTCCCAACAGATCTACAATGAGCAGTTCTTC
CDR3 protein: CASSQQIYNEQFF

V gene: TRBV7-3
J gene: TRBJ2-1
D gene: -
clone size: few
CDR3 DNA: TGTGCCAGCAGCTTACCGGGACTGGACTACAATGAGCAGTTCTTC
CDR3 protein: CASSLPGLDYNEQFF

V gene: TRBV4-1
J gene: TRBJ2-3
D gene: TRBD2
clone size: few
CDR3 DNA: TGCGCCAGCAGCCAAGGGGGACTAGCGGGGGAAAATACGCAGTATTTT
CDR3 protein: CASSQGGLAGENTQYF

V gene: TRBV20-1
J gene: TRBJ1-5
D gene: TRBD1
clone size: -
CDR3 DNA: TGCAGTGCTAGAGATAGGACAGGAACCTATAGCAATCAGCCCCAGCATTTT
CDR3 protein: CSARDRTGTYSNQPQHF

V gene: TRBV7-9
J gene: TRBJ2-1
D gene: -
clone size: many
CDR3 DNA: TGTGCCAGCAGCAGGTTCCTAACAAATGAGCAGTTCTTC
CDR3 protein: CASSRFLTNEQFF

V gene: TRBV14
J gene: TRBJ2-7
D gene: -
clone size: few
CDR3 DNA: TGTGCCAGCAGCAAACGACCTTGGGGGAGCCTGGCTTACGAGCAGTACTTC
CDR3 protein: CASSKRPWGSLAYEQYF

V gene: TRBV20-1
J gene: TRBJ2-7
D gene: -
clone size: many
CDR3 DNA: TGCAGTGCCCTAAAACCGGGGAGTCGATGGTCCAACTACGAGCAGTACTTC
CDR3 protein: CSALKPGSRWSNYEQYF

V gene: TRBV3-1
J gene: TRBJ2-5
D gene: TRBD1
clone size: many
CDR3 DNA: TGTGCCAGCAGCCAACATCGTGGACAGGGGTCAGAGACCCAGTACTTC
CDR3 protein: CASSQHRGQGSETQYF

V gene: TRBV2
J gene: TRBJ2-5
D gene: TRBD2
clone size: many
CDR3 DNA: TGTGCCAGCAGTGAGACTAGCGGAGCGCAGGTGGCCCAGTACTTC
CDR3 protein: CASSETSGAQVAQYF

V gene: TRBV28
J gene: TRBJ1-2
D gene: -
clone size: many
CDR3 DNA: TGTGCCAGCAGTTCCCCAGGGTATGGCTACACCTTC
CDR3 protein: CASSSPGYGYTF

V gene: TRBV11-2
J gene: TRBJ2-2
D gene: TRBD2
clone size: many
CDR3 DNA: TGTGCCAGCAGCCGTCATAGCGGGAGTAACACCGGGGAGCTGTTTTTT
CDR3 protein: CASSRHSGSNTGELFF

V gene: TRBV15
J gene: TRBJ2-2
D gene: TRBD2
clone size: -
CDR3 DNA: TGTGCCACCAGCAGAGCTAGCGGGAGAATCCACACCGGGGAGCTGTTTTTT
CDR3 protein: CATSRASGRIHTGELFF

V gene: TRBV5-4
J gene: TRBJ1-1
D gene: TRBD1
clone size: once
CDR3 DNA: TGTGCCAGCAGCTGGGCGGACAGGTTGTACACTGAAGCTTTCTTT
CDR3 protein: CASSWADRLYTEAFF

V gene: TRBV3-1
J gene: TRBJ2-7
D gene: TRBD2
clone size: many
CDR3 DNA: TGTGCCAGCAGCCCAGACCCTGCTAGCGGGAGGGCCAACGAGCAGTACTTC
CDR3 protein: CASSPDPASGRANEQYF

V gene: TRBV9
J gene: TRBJ1-3
D gene: -
clone size: -
CDR3 DNA: TGTGCCAGCAGCGTAGAGAGCAGGGCTGGAAACACCATATATTTT
CDR3 protein: CASSVESRAGNTIYF

V gene: TRBV6-1
J gene: TRBJ1-5
D gene: TRBD1
clone size: many
CDR3 DNA: TGTGCCAGCAGAAAGGGACAGGATAATCAGCCCCAGCATTTT
CDR3 protein: CASRKGQDNQPQHF

V gene: TRBV3-1
J gene: TRBJ2-3
D gene: -
clone size: few
CDR3 DNA: TGTGCCAGTGGGAGCGGCAGTGGGGATACGCAGTATTTT
CDR3 protein: CASGSGSGDTQYF

V gene: TRBV12-3/TRBV12-4
J gene: TRBJ2-2
D gene: TRBD2
clone size: many
CDR3 DNA: TGTGCCAGCAGTGAGAGCAATCTAGCGGAGCTGAACACCGGGGAGCTGTTTTTT
CDR3 protein: CASSESNLAELNTGELFF

V gene: TRBV12-3/TRBV12-4
J gene: TRBJ2-5
D gene: -
clone size: many
CDR3 DNA: TGTGCCAGCACCCAGGGGTACCAAGAGACCCAGTACTTC
CDR3 protein: CASTQGYQETQYF

V gene: TRBV29-1
J gene: TRBJ2-7
D gene: TRBD2
clone size: many
CDR3 DNA: TGCAGCGTTGAAACGACTAGCGGCAACGAGCAGTACTTC
CDR3 protein: CSVETTSGNEQYF

V gene: TRBV6-1
J gene: TRBJ1-1
D gene: -
clone size: many
CDR3 DNA: TGTGCCAGCAGTACCACTGCGGCCGCTTTCTTT
CDR3 protein: CASSTTAAAFF

V gene: TRBV6-1
J gene: TRBJ2-1
D gene: TRBD2
clone size: many
CDR3 DNA: TGTGCCAGCAGCGCGGTGACTAGCGGGGGGGGCAATGAGCAGTTCTTC
CDR3 protein: CASSAVTSGGGNEQFF

V gene: TRBV6-1
J gene: TRBJ1-1
D gene: TRBD1
clone size: -
CDR3 DNA: TGTGCCAGCAGGGCAGGGGGATCTTCGAACACTGAAGCTTTCTTT
CDR3 protein: CASRAGGSSNTEAFF

V gene: TRBV6-1
J gene: TRBJ1-1
D gene: TRBD1
clone size: many
CDR3 DNA: TGTGCCAGCAGAACGACAGGGTTGGAGAACACTGAAGCTTTCTTT
CDR3 protein: CASRTTGLENTEAFF

V gene: TRBV12-5
J gene: TRBJ1-5
D gene: -
clone size: -
CDR3 DNA: TGTGCTAGTGGTTTATACAATCAGCCCCAGCATTTT
CDR3 protein: CASGLYNQPQHF

V gene: TRBV3-1
J gene: TRBJ2-2
D gene: -
clone size: few
CDR3 DNA: TGTGCCAGCAGTTATTCATGGAACACCGGGGAGCTGTTTTTT
CDR3 protein: CASSYSWNTGELFF

V gene: TRBV20-1
J gene: TRBJ2-7
D gene: -
clone size: -
CDR3 DNA: TGCAGTGCTAGAGGAGGTACGGACCTATCGCAGTACTTC
CDR3 protein: CSARGGTDLSQYF